Listed here is a single T cell receptor beta chain. The target of this receptor is not known. No base quality values were provided; no much bigger clone lies one nucleotide off. These data belong to a study of T cell responses to AZD1222 COVID-19 vaccine (dated by TCRdb to the early 2020s). About the study as a whole: AZD1222 recipients whose second dose came at about 4 weeks and those whose second dose came at about 12 weeks were combined into one group, since spike-specific TCR depth and breadth did not differ between the two schedules. TCR sequencing was performed for 230 to 250 trial participants, of whom around 200 were given two doses of AZD1222 and around 26 were given two doses of MenACWY control vaccine. Trial participants were enrolled into age subgroups of 18-55, 56-69 and 70-plus years, which contained 148, 28 and 57 TCR-sequenced participants, respectively.

The CDR3 regions of human TCRbeta chains were analyzed by immunosequencing. Per the source publication's procedure: TCRs in the repertoires were compared against a reference library of SARS-CoV-2-specific TCRs that had been generated with the MIRA antigen-specificity platform. Breadth was defined as the fraction of unique TCRs that were SARS-CoV-2-associated, and depth was defined as the fraction of total T cells that were SARS-CoV-2-associated. Using the MIRA data, each spike-specific TCR was assigned both to the spike region to which the TCR was reactive and to a CD4 or CD8 class. Log10-transformed breadth and depth values were compared by one-way ANOVA with Sidak's multiple comparisons tests. TCRdb re-hosts the immuneACCESS table, in-frame sequences only. Its copies lack some clones; in the studies checked, an unresolved V gene accounts for under half of them, and the cause for the rest is not known. V, J and clone size reflect that table, while D and trimming were determined from the DNA. This sample lists 170,000 or so clones; about nine tenths were detected once. The biggest ten clones account for about 3% of the sample.

From the cysteine through the phenylalanine, the CDR3 covers 16 amino acids. Here the CDR3 DNA is all that survives: 48 bases in frame from base 1. V is pruned by 5 bases and J by 1 base, leaving 8 bases of the junction without a gene match. Based on the germline V gene (reference sequence), the CDR1 and CDR2 sequences are SEHNR and FQNEAQ. This specimen's time point label, interpreted: baseline before first vaccination. The vaccinee samples were drawn from two UK trials, COV001 and COV002, one of which was a single-blind randomized controlled phase 2/3 trial testing AZD1222 (ChAdOx1 nCoV-19) in healthy adults. For TCRbeta chain sequencing, PBMC samples from trial participants were taken at day 0 and at day 28 after the second dose. Findings and caveats that apply to the study as a whole: Conclusions about previously exposed vaccinees were limited because only a handful of AZD1222 recipients were SARS-CoV-2 seropositive at baseline. Epitopes outside the regions mutated in the B.1.351 and B.1.1.7 variants were reportedly recognized by nearly half of the unique spike-specific TCRs. Participants were mostly white British, with more females than males. The authors suggested clonal diversity may have been underestimated. CD4 TCRs associated with the vaccine covered the entire spike protein, and the dominant responses were in regions 160-218 and 743-854. After two AZD1222 doses, spike-specific TCR breadth and depth were significantly higher than at day 0 and than in MenACWY recipients. In the small 56-69-year group, the increase in depth fell short of significance, most likely because of low power. No day 14 peak-response samples were available, so repertoires were characterized only after the peak T cell response.

The chain links TRBV7-9 with TRBJ2-5, and TRBD2 aligns with 9 junction nucleotides. The source was peripheral blood, collected on day 0 of AZD1222 vaccination. The sequence was collected from an adult in good health. The sequenced DNA is TGTGCCAGCAGCGGGGTAGCGGGGGCCATCCAAGAGACCCAGTACTTC. Translation gives CASSGVAGAIQETQYF.